What follows is one T cell receptor (beta chain) and its context. The antigen is unknown. Trimming took off 5 bases at V and 2 bases at J, with 14 bases between the two ends. Germline CDR1 and CDR2: SGHTA and FQGTGA. The CDR3 length is 15 residues. TCRdb keeps only in-frame clones here, not all; method: immunoSEQ multiplex PCR. The table records tens of thousands of clones, 88% of them present only once. The data are from a study of OX40 agonist ivuxolimab in advanced cancers. Notes on the study in general: Blood T cells, both CD4+ and CD8+, expanded clonally by week 6 at 0.1 to 3.0 mg/kg. Compared with CD4+, CD8+ T cells on average had more expanded clones. It was not determined which antigens were specifically recognized by the peripheral T cells that had undergone clonal expansion.

This sequence originates from an adult with an advanced solid tumor such as melanoma, head and neck, liver or kidney cancer. The sample in question was CD4+ or CD8+ T cells sorted from blood, obtained in a trial of the OX40 agonist ivuxolimab. This chain connects TRBV7-3 to TRBJ2-3; D uncertain. In nucleotides, the CDR3 is TGTGCCAGCAGCCAGACTGGAGAGGTCACAGATACGCAGTATTTT. Encoded protein: CASSQTGEVTDTQYF. Supplemented by reference TRBV7-3 and TRBJ2-3, the full variable domain reads GAGVSQTPSNKVTEKGKYVELRCDPISGHTALYWYRQSLGQGPEFLIYFQGTGAADDSGLPNDRFFAVRPEGSVSTLKIQRTERGDSAVYLCASSQTGEVTDTQYFGPGTRLTVL.